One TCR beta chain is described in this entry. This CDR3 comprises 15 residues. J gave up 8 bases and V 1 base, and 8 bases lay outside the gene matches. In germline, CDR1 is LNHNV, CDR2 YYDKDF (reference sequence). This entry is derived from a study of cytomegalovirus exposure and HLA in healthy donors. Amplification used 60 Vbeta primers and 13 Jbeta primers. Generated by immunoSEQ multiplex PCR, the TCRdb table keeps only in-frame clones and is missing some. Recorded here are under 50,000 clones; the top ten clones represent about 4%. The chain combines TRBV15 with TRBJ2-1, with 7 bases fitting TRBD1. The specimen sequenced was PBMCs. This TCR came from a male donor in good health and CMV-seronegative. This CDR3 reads CATSRGDRVFDEQFF. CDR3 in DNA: TGTGCCACCAGCAGAGGAGACAGGGTATTCGATGAGCAGTTCTTC.